Listed below are T cell receptor beta chains from one sample, sequenced in a study of early T cells in non-severe SARS-CoV-2 infection. TCRdb redid the calling of the 5' RACE reads with MiXCR, one entry per CDR3 protein. Here the sample spans over 30,000 distinct CDR3 sequences, around 4.6% being singletons. The sequenced sample consisted of whole blood. Every receptor here comes from an adult who was a healthcare worker with PCR-confirmed SARS-CoV-2 infection or an uninfected control (not recorded which). Both conserved end residues are part of each CDR3. The order of the fields is V gene, J gene, clone size, D gene, CDR3 DNA, CDR3 protein. A D gene is named only where the DNA matches it firmly. Clone size is given for some rows only: seen once, a few or many times, or a class if the clone is expanded.

V: TRBV28
J: TRBJ1-1
size: few
D: TRBD1
DNA: TGTGCCAGCAGTTACAGGGGGAACACTGAAGCTTTCTTT
CDR3: CASSYRGNTEAFF

V: TRBV12-3/TRBV12-4
J: TRBJ1-5
size: many
D: TRBD1
DNA: TGTGCCAGCAGAGGGACAGGGTCTAGCAATCAGCCCCAGCATTTT
CDR3: CASRGTGSSNQPQHF

V: TRBV12-3/TRBV12-4
J: TRBJ2-7
size: few
D: TRBD2
DNA: TGTGCCAGCAGTTCCGCCCGGGACTATAACGAGCAGTACTTC
CDR3: CASSSARDYNEQYF

V: TRBV14
J: TRBJ1-1
size: many
D: -
DNA: TGTGCCAGCAGCCAAGATACCGGGTACAGCACTGAAGCTTTCTTT
CDR3: CASSQDTGYSTEAFF

V: TRBV2
J: TRBJ1-5
size: many
D: -
DNA: TGTGCCAGCAGAGGGGGTCATAGCAATCAGCCCCAGCATTTT
CDR3: CASRGGHSNQPQHF

V: TRBV5-4
J: TRBJ2-2
size: many
D: -
DNA: TGTGCCAGCTACAGGGATTTGAACACCGGGGAGCTGTTTTTT
CDR3: CASYRDLNTGELFF

V: TRBV7-8
J: TRBJ2-1
size: few
D: -
DNA: TGTGCCAGCAGCCCCACTCGTTTTGGAATGAATGAGCAGTTCTTC
CDR3: CASSPTRFGMNEQFF

V: TRBV29-1
J: TRBJ1-2
size: many
D: -
DNA: TGCAGCGTTGAAACCCCTGGCAGACCCTATGGCTACACCTTC
CDR3: CSVETPGRPYGYTF

V: TRBV3-1
J: TRBJ1-1
size: many
D: -
DNA: TGTGCCAGCAGCCAAGGTCTCAACAGTTACACTGAAGCTTTCTTT
CDR3: CASSQGLNSYTEAFF

V: TRBV12-3/TRBV12-4
J: TRBJ2-3
size: -
D: -
DNA: TGTGCCAGCAGTTCGCGACAGACAGATACGCAGTATTTT
CDR3: CASSSRQTDTQYF

V: TRBV20-1
J: TRBJ2-1
size: -
D: TRBD2
DNA: TGCAGTGCTAGACCTCGTGGGCGGGGGGAGCAGTTCTTC
CDR3: CSARPRGRGEQFF

V: TRBV7-2
J: TRBJ2-5
size: many
D: -
DNA: TGTGCCAGCAGCTTGATGCCCCGACTCACCTTCCAAGAGACCCAGTACTTC
CDR3: CASSLMPRLTFQETQYF

V: TRBV27
J: TRBJ1-6
size: many
D: TRBD1
DNA: TGTGCCAGCGGACAGGTAGCAAATTCACCCCTCCACTTT
CDR3: CASGQVANSPLHF

V: TRBV6-6
J: TRBJ1-1
size: -
D: -
DNA: TGTGCCAGCAGTTACGGGACCCCCGTAACTGAAGCTTTCTTT
CDR3: CASSYGTPVTEAFF